This record looks at one T cell receptor beta chain sequence and its context. Its target is unknown. The donors were in the roughly 130-subject validation cohort; that cohort was separate from the roughly 620-subject first cohort. The record originates from a study of cytomegalovirus exposure and HLA in healthy donors. Germline lookup yields CDR1 SGHVS and CDR2 FNYEAQ. CDR3 length: 17 amino acids. J was trimmed by 7 bases and V by 5 bases; bases with no gene match: 17. Study-wide results and limits: In the 130 or so validation repertoires, 85% to 95% of cluster scores exceeded 0, per a later analysis.

Libraries were prepared by immunoSEQ multiplex PCR; TCRdb keeps only in-frame clonotypes and omits some of them. The sample has about 74,000 clones, 94% seen once. The chain has TRBV7-6 and TRBJ2-1, with TRBD2 identical over 7 bases. This clonotype was obtained from a woman between 18 and 29 years old in good health and CMV-seropositive. Specimen: PBMCs. The CDR3 bases are TGTGCCAGCAGCCCAGCAGAAGAGCTAGCGGTCCCGAATGAGCAGTTCTTC. As protein: CASSPAEELAVPNEQFF.